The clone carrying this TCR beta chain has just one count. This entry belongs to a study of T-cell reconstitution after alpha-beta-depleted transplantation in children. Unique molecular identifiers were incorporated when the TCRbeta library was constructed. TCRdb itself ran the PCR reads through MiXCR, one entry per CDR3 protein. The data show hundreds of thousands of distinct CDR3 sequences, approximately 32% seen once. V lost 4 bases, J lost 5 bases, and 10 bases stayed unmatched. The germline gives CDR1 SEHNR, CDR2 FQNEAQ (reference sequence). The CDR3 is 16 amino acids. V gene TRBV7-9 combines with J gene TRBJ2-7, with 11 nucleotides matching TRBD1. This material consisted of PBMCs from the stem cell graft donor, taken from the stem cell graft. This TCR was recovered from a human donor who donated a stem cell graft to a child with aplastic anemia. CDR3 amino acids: CASSSRDRGALDEQYF. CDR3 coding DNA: TGTGCCAGCAGCTCGAGGGACAGGGGGGCTTTGGACGAGCAGTACTTC. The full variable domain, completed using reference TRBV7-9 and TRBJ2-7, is DTGVSQNPRHKITKRGQNVTFRCDPISEHNRLYWYRQTLGQGPEFLTYFQNEAQLEKSRLLSDRFSAERPKGSFSTLEIQRTEQGDSAMYLCASSSRDRGALDEQYFGPGTRLTVT.